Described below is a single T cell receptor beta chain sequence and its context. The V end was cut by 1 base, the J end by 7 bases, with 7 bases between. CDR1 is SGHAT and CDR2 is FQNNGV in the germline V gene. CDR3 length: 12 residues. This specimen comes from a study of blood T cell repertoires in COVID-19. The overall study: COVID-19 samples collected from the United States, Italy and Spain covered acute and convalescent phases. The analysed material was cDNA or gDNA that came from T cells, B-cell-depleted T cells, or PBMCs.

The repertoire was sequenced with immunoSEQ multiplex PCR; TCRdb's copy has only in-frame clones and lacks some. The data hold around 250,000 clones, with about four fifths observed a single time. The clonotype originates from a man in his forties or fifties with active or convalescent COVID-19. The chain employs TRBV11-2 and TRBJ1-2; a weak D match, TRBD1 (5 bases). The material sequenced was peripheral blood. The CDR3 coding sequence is TGTGCCAGCAGCTTAGCAGGGCTTGGCTACACCTTC. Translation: CASSLAGLGYTF.